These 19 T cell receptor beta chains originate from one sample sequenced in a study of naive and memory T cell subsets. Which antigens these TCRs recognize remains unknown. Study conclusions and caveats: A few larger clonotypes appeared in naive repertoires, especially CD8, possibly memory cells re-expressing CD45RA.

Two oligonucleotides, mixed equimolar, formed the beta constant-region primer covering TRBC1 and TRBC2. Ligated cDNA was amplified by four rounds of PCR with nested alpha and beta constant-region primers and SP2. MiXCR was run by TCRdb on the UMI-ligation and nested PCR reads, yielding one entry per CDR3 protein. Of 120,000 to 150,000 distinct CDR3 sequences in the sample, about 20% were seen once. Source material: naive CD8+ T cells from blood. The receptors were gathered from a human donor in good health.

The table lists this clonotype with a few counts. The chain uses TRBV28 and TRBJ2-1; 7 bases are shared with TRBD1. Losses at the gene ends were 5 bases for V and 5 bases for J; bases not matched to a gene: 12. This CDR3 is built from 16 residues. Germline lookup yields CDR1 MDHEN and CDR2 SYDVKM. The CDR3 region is CASSAPGGPHDNEQFF. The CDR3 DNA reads TGTGCCAGCAGTGCGCCAGGGGGTCCCCACGACAATGAGCAGTTCTTC.

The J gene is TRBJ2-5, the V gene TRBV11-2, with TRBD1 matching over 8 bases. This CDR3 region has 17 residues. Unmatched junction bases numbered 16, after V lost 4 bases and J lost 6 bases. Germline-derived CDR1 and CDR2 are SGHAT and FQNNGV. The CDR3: CASSSTPHGQGRKTQYF. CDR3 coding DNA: TGTGCCAGCAGCTCGACTCCCCACGGACAGGGACGGAAGACCCAGTACTTC.

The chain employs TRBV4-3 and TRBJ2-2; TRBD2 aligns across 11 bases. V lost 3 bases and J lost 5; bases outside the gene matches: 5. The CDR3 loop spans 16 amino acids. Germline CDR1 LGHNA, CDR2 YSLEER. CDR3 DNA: TGCGCCAGCAGCCACCGGCTAGCGGGAGGTACCGGGGAGCTGTTTTTT. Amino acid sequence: CASSHRLAGGTGELFF.

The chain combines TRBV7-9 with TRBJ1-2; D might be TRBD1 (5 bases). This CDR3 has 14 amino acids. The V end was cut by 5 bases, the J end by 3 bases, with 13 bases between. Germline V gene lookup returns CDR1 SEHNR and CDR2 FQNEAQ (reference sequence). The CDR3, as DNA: TGTGCCAGCAGCCCGGACACCGGGGACTATGGCTACACCTTC. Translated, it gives CASSPDTGDYGYTF.

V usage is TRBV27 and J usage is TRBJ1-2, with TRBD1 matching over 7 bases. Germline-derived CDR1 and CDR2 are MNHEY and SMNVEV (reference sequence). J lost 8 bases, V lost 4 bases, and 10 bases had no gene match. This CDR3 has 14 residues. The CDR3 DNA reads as TGTGCCAGCAGTTCGGCAGGGGGGCTATCGGGCTACACCTTC. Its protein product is CASSSAGGLSGYTF.

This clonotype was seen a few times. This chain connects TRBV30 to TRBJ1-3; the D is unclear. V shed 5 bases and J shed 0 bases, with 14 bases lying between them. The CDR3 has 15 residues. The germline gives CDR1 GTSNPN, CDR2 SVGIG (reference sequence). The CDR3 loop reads CAWYSPLSSGNTIYF. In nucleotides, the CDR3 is TGTGCCTGGTACTCGCCACTTAGCTCTGGAAACACCATATATTTT.

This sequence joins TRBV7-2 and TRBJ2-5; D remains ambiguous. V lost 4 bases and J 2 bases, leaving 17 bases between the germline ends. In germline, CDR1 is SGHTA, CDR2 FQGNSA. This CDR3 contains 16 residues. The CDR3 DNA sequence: TGTGCCAGCAGCTCCCCCCCCGTGGGATTTCAAGAGACCCAGTACTTC. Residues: CASSSPPVGFQETQYF.

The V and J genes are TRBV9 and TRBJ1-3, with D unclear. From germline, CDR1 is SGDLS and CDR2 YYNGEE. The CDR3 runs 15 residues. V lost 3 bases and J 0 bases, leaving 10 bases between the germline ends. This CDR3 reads CASSADGHSGNTIYF. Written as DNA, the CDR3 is TGTGCCAGCAGCGCCGACGGCCACTCTGGAAACACCATATATTTT.

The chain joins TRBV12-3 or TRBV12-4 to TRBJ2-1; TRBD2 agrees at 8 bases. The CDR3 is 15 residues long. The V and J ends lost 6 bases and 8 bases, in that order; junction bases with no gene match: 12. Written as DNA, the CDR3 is TGTGCCAGCAGACCCGGGACTAGAGATTTTGATGAGCAGTTCTTC. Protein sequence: CASRPGTRDFDEQFF.

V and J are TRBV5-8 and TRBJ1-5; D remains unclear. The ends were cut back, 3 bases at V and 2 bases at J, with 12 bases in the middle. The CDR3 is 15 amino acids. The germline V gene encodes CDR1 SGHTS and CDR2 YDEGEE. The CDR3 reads CASSYGPGGNQPQHF. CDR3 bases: TGTGCCAGCAGCTATGGACCCGGGGGCAATCAGCCCCAGCATTTT.

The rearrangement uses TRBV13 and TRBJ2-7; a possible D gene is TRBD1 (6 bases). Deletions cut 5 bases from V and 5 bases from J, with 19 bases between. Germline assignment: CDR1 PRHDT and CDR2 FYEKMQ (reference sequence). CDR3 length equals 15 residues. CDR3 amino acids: CASSQVGQGINEQYF. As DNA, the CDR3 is TGTGCCAGCAGCCAGGTAGGGCAGGGGATAAACGAGCAGTACTTC.

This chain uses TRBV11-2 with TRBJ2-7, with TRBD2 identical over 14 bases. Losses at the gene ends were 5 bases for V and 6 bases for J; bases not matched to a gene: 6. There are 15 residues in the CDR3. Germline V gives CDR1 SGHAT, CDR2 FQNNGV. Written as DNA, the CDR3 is TGTGCCAGCAGCCTAGGGACTAGCGGGAGTTCCGAGCAGTACTTC. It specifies CASSLGTSGSSEQYF.

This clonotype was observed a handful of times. The CDR3 DNA reads TGTGCCAGCAGTATGGGGCTGAACACTGAAGCTTTCTTT. Translated: CASSMGLNTEAFF. The chain carries TRBV28 and TRBJ1-1, with D possibly matching TRBD1 (5 bases). Germline loops: CDR1 MDHEN, CDR2 SYDVKM. The CDR3 has 13 residues. V was pared by 5 bases and J by 0 bases, with 7 bases between.

DNA of the CDR3: TGTGCCAGCAGCCCCGGGAGCCCGCCCCAGCATTTT. Encoded protein: CASSPGSPPQHF. V is TRBV28 and J is TRBJ1-5, with D hard to call. CDR3 length: 12 residues. Deletions cut 6 bases from V and 9 bases from J, with 12 bases between. Germline V gene lookup returns CDR1 MDHEN and CDR2 SYDVKM.

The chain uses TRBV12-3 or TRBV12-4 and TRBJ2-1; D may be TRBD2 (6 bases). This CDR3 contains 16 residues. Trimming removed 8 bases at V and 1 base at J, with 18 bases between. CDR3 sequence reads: CASSPLASESYNEQFF. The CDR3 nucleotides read TGTGCCAGCTCCCCCCTAGCGAGTGAGTCCTACAATGAGCAGTTCTTC.

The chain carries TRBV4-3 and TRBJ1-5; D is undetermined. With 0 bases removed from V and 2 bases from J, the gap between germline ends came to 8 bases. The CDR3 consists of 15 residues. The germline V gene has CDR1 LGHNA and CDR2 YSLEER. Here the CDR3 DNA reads TGCGCCAGCAGCCAAGATAGCACAGGCAATCAGCCCCAGCATTTT. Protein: CASSQDSTGNQPQHF.

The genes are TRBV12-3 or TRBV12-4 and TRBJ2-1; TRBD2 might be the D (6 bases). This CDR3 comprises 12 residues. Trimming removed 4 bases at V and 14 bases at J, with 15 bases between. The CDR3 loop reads CASSSLRLGEFF. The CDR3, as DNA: TGTGCCAGCAGTTCTCTCAGACTAGGCGAGTTCTTC.

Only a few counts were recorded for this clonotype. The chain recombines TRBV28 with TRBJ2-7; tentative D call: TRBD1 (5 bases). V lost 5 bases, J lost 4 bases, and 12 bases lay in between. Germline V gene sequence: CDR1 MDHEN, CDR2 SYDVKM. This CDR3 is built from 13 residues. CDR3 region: CASSPGFGYEQYF. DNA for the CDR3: TGTGCCAGCAGTCCAGGGTTCGGGTACGAGCAGTACTTC. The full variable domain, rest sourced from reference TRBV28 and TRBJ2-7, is DVKVTQSSRYLVKRTGEKVFLECVQDMDHENMFWYRQDPGLGLRLIYFSYDVKMKEKGDIPEGYSVSREKKERFSLILESASTNQTSMYLCASSPGFGYEQYFGPGTRLTVT.

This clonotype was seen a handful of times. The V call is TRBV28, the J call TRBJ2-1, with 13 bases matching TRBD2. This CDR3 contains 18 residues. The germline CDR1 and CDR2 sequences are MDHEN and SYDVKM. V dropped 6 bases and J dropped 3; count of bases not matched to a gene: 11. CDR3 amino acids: CASRVPGTSGTFYNEQFF. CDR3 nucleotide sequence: TGTGCCAGCAGAGTACCCGGGACTAGCGGGACTTTCTACAATGAGCAGTTCTTC.